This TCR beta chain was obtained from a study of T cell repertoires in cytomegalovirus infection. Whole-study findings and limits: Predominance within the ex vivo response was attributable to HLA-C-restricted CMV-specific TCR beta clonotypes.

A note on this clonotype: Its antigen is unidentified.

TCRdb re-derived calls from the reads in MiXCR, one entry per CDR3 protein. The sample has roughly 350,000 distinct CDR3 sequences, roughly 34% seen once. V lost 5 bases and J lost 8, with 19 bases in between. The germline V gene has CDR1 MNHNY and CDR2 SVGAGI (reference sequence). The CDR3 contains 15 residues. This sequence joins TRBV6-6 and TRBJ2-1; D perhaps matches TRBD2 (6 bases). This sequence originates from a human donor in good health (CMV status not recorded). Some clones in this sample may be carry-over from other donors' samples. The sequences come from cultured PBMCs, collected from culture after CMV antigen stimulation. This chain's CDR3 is CASSTPTAGKDEQFF. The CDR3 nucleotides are TGTGCCAGCAGTACTCCAACGGCGGGGAAGGATGAGCAGTTCTTC.